The 20 T cell receptor beta chains in this list originate from one sample, sequenced in a study of blood T cell repertoires in COVID-19. Clones were sequenced by immunoSEQ multiplex PCR, and TCRdb holds only the in-frame ones, with some missing. This sample yields around 170,000 clones, of which roughly four fifths are seen a single time; 1.5% belongs to the top ten. Material for sequencing was peripheral blood. The receptors come from a human donor in a cohort sampled during active COVID-19.

The V gene is TRBV7-6, the J gene TRBJ2-7; D may be TRBD1 (5 bases). Trimming left V 1 base short and J 3 bases short, with 16 bases between. The germline gives CDR1 SGHVS, CDR2 FNYEAQ. This CDR3 region has 16 residues. CDR3 residues: CASSLGWSGKNYEQYF. CDR3 coding DNA: TGTGCCAGCAGCTTAGGATGGTCAGGGAAAAACTACGAGCAGTACTTC.

The chain has TRBV6-5 and TRBJ2-1, with 10 bases aligning to TRBD2. This CDR3 has 15 amino acids. Germline CDR1 is MNHEY and CDR2 is SVGAGI. Trimming cost V 7 bases and J 2 bases; bases outside gene matches: 5. The CDR3 sequence is CASISSGGTYNEQFF. The CDR3 coding sequence is TGTGCCAGCATCAGTAGCGGGGGGACCTACAATGAGCAGTTCTTC.

The chain links TRBV15 to TRBJ2-1; 7 bases line up with TRBD2. The germline V gene has CDR1 LNHNV and CDR2 YYDKDF (reference sequence). The CDR3 covers 12 residues. V was clipped by 9 bases and J by 3 bases; unmatched bases: 2. The CDR3 loop reads CATGRGYNEQFF. CDR3 nucleotide sequence: TGTGCCACGGGGAGGGGCTACAATGAGCAGTTCTTC.

The J gene is TRBJ1-4, the V gene TRBV7-9; 10 nucleotides match TRBD1. The CDR3 consists of 16 residues. The germline gives CDR1 SEHNR, CDR2 FQNEAQ (reference sequence). Unmatched junction bases numbered 10, after V lost 4 bases and J lost 8 bases. Here the CDR3 DNA reads TGTGCCAGCAGCTCCGGACAGGGGGTCGTTAGAGAAAAACTGTTTTTT. This gives the protein CASSSGQGVVREKLFF.

The chain employs TRBV11-2 and TRBJ2-2, with D possibly being TRBD2 (5 bases). Trimming removed 4 bases from V and 4 bases from J, with 13 bases in between. This CDR3 contains 15 residues. The germline gives CDR1 SGHAT, CDR2 FQNNGV. The chain's CDR3 is CASSSSLGSTGELFF. CDR3 DNA: TGTGCCAGCAGCTCTAGCTTGGGGTCCACCGGGGAGCTGTTTTTT. The full variable domain, with the rest looked up from reference TRBV11-2 and TRBJ2-2, is EAGVAQSPRYKIIEKRQSVAFWCNPISGHATLYWYQQILGQGPKLLIQFQNNGVVDDSQLPKDRFSAERLKGVDSTLKIQPAKLEDSAVYLCASSSSLGSTGELFFGEGSRLTVL.

V and J are TRBV7-9 and TRBJ1-4; 10 positions match TRBD1. V was clipped by 4 bases and J by 6 bases; unmatched bases: 11. This CDR3 is 17 amino acids long. The germline CDR1 and CDR2 sequences are SEHNR and FQNEAQ (reference sequence). Written as DNA, the CDR3 is TGTGCCAGCAGCTCCAAGTGGGGACAGGGGCCGCATGAAAAACTGTTTTTT. Translating it yields CASSSKWGQGPHEKLFF.

The chain carries TRBV7-9 and TRBJ2-1; 8 bases are a match to TRBD2. V lost 1 base and J lost 2; bases outside the gene matches: 7. This CDR3 is built from 17 residues. CDR1 is SEHNR, CDR2 FQNEAQ, per germline (reference sequence). CDR3: CASSLVGAGATYNEQFF. The DNA of the CDR3 is TGTGCCAGCAGCTTAGTCGGAGCGGGAGCAACCTACAATGAGCAGTTCTTC.

V gene TRBV10-3 combines with J gene TRBJ2-7, with D unresolved. V dropped 0 bases and J dropped 4 bases, with 4 bases sitting between them. Germline V lookup: CDR1 ENHRY, CDR2 SYGVKD. The CDR3 consists of 12 residues. CDR3 bases: TGTGCCATCAGTGAGTCTTATTACGAGCAGTACTTC. As protein: CAISESYYEQYF.

This clone was seen a single time. The rearrangement joins TRBV7-3 to TRBJ2-3, with 10 bases fitting TRBD2. The CDR3 runs 18 residues. Germline CDR1 SGHTA, CDR2 FQGTGA. V trimming: 0 bases; J trimming: 0 bases; junction bases outside the gene matches: 6. The CDR3 reads CASSLTGAGGHSTDTQYF. The CDR3 bases are TGTGCCAGCAGCTTAACGGGAGCGGGGGGGCACAGCACAGATACGCAGTATTTT.

The chain is built from TRBV9 and TRBJ2-2; the D gene is possibly TRBD2 (6 bases). Germline-derived CDR1 and CDR2 are SGDLS and YYNGEE. The germline V and J ends were trimmed by 3 bases and 0 bases, with 9 bases remaining between them. The CDR3 totals 15 residues. The CDR3 sequence: CASSASETNTGELFF. Here the CDR3 DNA reads TGTGCCAGCAGCGCTAGCGAGACGAACACCGGGGAGCTGTTTTTT. The full variable domain, completed using reference TRBV9 and TRBJ2-2, is DSGVTQTPKHLITATGQRVTLRCSPRSGDLSVYWYQQSLDQGLQFLIQYYNGEERAKGNILERFSAQQFPDLHSELNLSSLELGDSALYFCASSASETNTGELFFGEGSRLTVL.

The chain is built from TRBV28 and TRBJ1-5; D is unresolved. Trimming left V 3 bases short and J 0 bases short, with 12 bases between. The CDR3 totals 16 residues. The germline CDR1 and CDR2 sequences are MDHEN and SYDVKM. The CDR3 DNA follows: TGTGCCAGCAGTTTGGCGGCATCCTTTAGCAATCAGCCCCAGCATTTT. Amino acids: CASSLAASFSNQPQHF.

This chain links TRBV3-1 (or the pseudogene TRBV3-2) with TRBJ1-6; 7 nucleotides line up with TRBD1. V was pared by 3 bases and J by 9 bases, with 5 bases of the junction left unmatched. The CDR3 has 14 amino acids. Germline loops: CDR1 LGHDT, CDR2 YNNKEL (reference sequence). DNA for the CDR3: TGTGCCAGCAGCCAGCAGGGGGTGAGTTCACCCCTCCACTTT. Its protein is CASSQQGVSSPLHF.

This rearrangement joins TRBV7-9 to TRBJ2-7; 8 nucleotides line up with TRBD2. From germline, CDR1 is SEHNR and CDR2 FQNEAQ (reference sequence). Trimming at V came to 5 bases and at J to 6 bases, leaving 3 bases not matched to a gene. The CDR3 loop spans 12 amino acids. The CDR3 sequence: CASSPRGGEQYF. The CDR3 DNA sequence: TGTGCCAGCAGCCCCCGGGGGGGCGAGCAGTACTTC.

This chain connects TRBV6-6 to TRBJ1-2; maybe TRBD1 (5 bases). V was shortened by 5 bases and J by 0 bases, with 16 bases between the two germline ends. The germline V gene encodes CDR1 MNHNY and CDR2 SVGAGI (reference sequence). The CDR3 is 16 residues long. The DNA of the CDR3 is TGTGCCAGCAGTACCCAGTCCAGGGCATCTAACTATGGCTACACCTTC. Residues: CASSTQSRASNYGYTF.

The V call is TRBV4-2, the J call TRBJ2-3; TRBD2 is a possible D gene (5 bases). The CDR3 covers 14 residues. Germline lookup yields CDR1 LGHNA and CDR2 YNFKEQ. V was trimmed by 6 bases and J by 3 bases, leaving 13 bases between them. This chain's CDR3 is CASRGLLGTDTQYF. The CDR3 coding sequence is TGTGCCAGCAGGGGATTACTAGGAACAGATACGCAGTATTTT.

CDR3 sequence: CASSLDFPGNTEAFF. The CDR3 coding sequence is TGTGCCAGCAGTCTCGACTTTCCGGGGAACACTGAAGCTTTCTTT. The chain links TRBV6-4 to TRBJ1-1; D not certain. CDR1 and CDR2 from the germline V gene are MRHNA and SNTAGT. This CDR3 has 15 residues. The V and J ends lost 5 bases and 1 base respectively, with 14 bases between them.

This chain joins TRBV19 and TRBJ1-2; 10 bases match TRBD1. V was clipped by 5 bases and J by 2 bases; unmatched bases: 2. This CDR3 has 14 amino acids. In germline, CDR1 is LNHDA, CDR2 SQIVND (reference sequence). CDR3 in amino acids: CASSSTGGNYGYTF. For the CDR3, the DNA is TGTGCCAGTAGTTCGACAGGGGGCAACTATGGCTACACCTTC.

J is TRBJ1-2 and V is TRBV6-5; perhaps TRBD1 as D (6 bases). Per germline, CDR1 MNHEY and CDR2 SVGAGI. The CDR3 totals 15 residues. V was cut by 2 bases and J by 4 bases, with 14 bases left in between. The CDR3 coding sequence is TGTGCCAGCAGTTACCGACGGGGGGGCCTCTATGGCTACACCTTC. Translating gives CASSYRRGGLYGYTF.

V is TRBV4-1 and J is TRBJ2-7, with D tentatively TRBD2 (6 bases). This CDR3 comprises 15 residues. Germline values: CDR1 MGHRA, CDR2 YSYEKL. Trimming pared 1 base from V and 1 base from J, leaving 11 bases between. The CDR3 sequence: CASSQAPGESYEQYF. The CDR3 DNA reads as TGCGCCAGCAGCCAAGCTCCGGGAGAGTCCTACGAGCAGTACTTC.

In nucleotides, the CDR3 is TGTGCCAGCAGCCCCCGGGACAGGGAACTAAGTGCTGGGGCCAACGTCCTGACTTTC. It yields the protein CASSPRDRELSAGANVLTF. The chain uses TRBV9 and TRBJ2-6; 9 nucleotides match TRBD1. Germline trimming cut 4 bases from V and 2 bases from J; bases unmatched to any gene: 13. CDR3 length equals 19 residues. CDR1 and CDR2 (germline): SGDLS, YYNGEE.